Included here is one T cell receptor (beta chain) sequence, with context. The target antigen is unknown. Noted treatment: approximately nine-day PBMC culture with coronavirus spike peptide pools or control peptides (ViraFEST assay). Once peptide pools had expanded antigen-specific T cells, ViraFEST sequenced TCRs. The sample comes from a study of vaccination and CD4 T cells after COVID-19. Study-wide context: Ranging from 14 to 241, the interval between dose two and post-vaccine sampling had a median of roughly 2.5 months. The authors used overlapping spike peptides from SARS-CoV-2, HCoV-NL63, HCoV-OC43 and HCoV-229E to stimulate cells.

V lost 3 bases, J lost 4 bases, and 7 bases lay in between. This CDR3 comprises 13 residues. Germline CDR1 and CDR2: SGHTA and FQGNSA. The study sequenced cultured CD4+ T cell DNA using the Oncomine TCR Beta short-read assay. MiXCR was run by TCRdb on the PCR reads, yielding one entry per CDR3 protein. The sample contains approximately 12,000 distinct CDR3 sequences, 44% of which appear only once. This TCR was sampled from a human donor who had recovered from COVID-19. V and J are TRBV7-2 and TRBJ1-3; D remains ambiguous. The source material was CD4+ T cells from blood, cultured in vitro. CDR3 region: CASSFEPGNTIYF. The CDR3 DNA is TGTGCCAGCAGCTTCGAACCCGGAAACACCATATATTTT.